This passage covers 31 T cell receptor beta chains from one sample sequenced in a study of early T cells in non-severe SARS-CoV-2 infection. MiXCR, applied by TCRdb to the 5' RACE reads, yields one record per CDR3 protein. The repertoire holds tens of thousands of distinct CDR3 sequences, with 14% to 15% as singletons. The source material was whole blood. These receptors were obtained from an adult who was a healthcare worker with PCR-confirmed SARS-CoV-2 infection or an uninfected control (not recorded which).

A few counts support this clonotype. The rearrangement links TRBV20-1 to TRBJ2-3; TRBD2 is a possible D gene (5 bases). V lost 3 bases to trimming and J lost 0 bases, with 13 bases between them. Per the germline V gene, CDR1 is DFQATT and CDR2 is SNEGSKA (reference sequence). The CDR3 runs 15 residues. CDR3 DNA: TGCAGTGCTAGGCCCGATGAGGGCAGCACAGATACGCAGTATTTT. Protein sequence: CSARPDEGSTDTQYF.

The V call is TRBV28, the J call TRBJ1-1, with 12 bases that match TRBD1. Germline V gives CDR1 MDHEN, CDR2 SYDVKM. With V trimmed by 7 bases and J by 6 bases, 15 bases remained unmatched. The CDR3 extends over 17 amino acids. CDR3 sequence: CASKRTWGTGGAAEAFF. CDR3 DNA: TGTGCCAGCAAACGAACGTGGGGGACAGGGGGCGCCGCTGAAGCTTTCTTT.

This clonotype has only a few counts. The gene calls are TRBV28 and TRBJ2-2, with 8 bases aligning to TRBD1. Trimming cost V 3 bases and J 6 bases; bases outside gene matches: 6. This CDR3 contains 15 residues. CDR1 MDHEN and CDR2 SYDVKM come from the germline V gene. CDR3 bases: TGTGCCAGCAGTTTCGGACAGGGAATGGCCGGGGAGCTGTTTTTT. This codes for CASSFGQGMAGELFF.

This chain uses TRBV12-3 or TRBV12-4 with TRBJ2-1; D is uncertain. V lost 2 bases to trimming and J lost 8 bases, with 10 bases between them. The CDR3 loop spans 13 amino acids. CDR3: CASSLPRPHEQFF. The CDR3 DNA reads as TGTGCCAGCAGTTTACCTAGGCCCCATGAGCAGTTCTTC.

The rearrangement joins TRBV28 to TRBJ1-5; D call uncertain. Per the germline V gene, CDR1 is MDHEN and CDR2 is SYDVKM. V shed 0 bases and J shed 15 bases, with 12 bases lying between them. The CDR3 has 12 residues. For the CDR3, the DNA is TGTGCCAGCAGTTTATGGGATTACGTGGGGCATTTT. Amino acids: CASSLWDYVGHF.

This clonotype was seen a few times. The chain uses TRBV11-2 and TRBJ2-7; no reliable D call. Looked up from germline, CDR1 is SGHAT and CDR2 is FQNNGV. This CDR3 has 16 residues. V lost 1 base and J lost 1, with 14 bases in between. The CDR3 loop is CASSLGTLTKSYEQYF. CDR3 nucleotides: TGTGCCAGCAGCTTAGGTACCTTAACAAAATCCTACGAGCAGTACTTC.

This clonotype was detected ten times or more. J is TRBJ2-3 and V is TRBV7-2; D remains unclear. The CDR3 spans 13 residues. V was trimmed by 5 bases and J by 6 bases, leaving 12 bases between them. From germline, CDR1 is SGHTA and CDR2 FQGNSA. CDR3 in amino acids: CASSPTIRDTQYF. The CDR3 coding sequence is TGTGCCAGCAGCCCCACTATTCGCGATACGCAGTATTTT.

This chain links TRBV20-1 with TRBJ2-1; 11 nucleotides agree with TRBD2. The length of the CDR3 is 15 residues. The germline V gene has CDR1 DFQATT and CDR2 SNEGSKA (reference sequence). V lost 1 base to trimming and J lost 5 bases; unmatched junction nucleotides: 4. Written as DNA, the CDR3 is TGCAGTGCTAGAGGGGCTAGCGGGAGGCACAATGAGCAGTTCTTC. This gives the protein CSARGASGRHNEQFF.

The CDR3 sequence is CASSQASVEAFF. Here the CDR3 DNA reads TGTGCCAGCAGCCAAGCAAGCGTTGAAGCTTTCTTT. The V gene is TRBV28, the J gene TRBJ1-1, with D uncertain. This CDR3 is 12 amino acids long. The V gene lost 6 bases and the J gene lost 7 bases, with 12 bases spanning the gap. Germline lookup yields CDR1 MDHEN and CDR2 SYDVKM.

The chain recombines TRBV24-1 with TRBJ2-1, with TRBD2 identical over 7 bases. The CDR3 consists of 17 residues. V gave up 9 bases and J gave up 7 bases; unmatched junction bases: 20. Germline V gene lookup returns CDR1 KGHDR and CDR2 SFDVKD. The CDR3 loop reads CATGDFKARERVNEQFF. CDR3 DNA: TGTGCCACCGGGGACTTCAAAGCGCGGGAGAGGGTGAATGAGCAGTTCTTC.

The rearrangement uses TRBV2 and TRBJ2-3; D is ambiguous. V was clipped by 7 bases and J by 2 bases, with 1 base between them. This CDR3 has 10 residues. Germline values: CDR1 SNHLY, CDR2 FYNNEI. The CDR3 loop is CASTTDTQYF. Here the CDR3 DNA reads TGTGCCAGCACCACAGATACGCAGTATTTT.

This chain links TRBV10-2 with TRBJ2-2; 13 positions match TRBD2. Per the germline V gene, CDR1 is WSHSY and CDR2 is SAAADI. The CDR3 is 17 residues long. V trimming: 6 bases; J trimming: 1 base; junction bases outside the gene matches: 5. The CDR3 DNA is TGCGCCAGCAGAGGACTAGCGGGAGTCGGGAACACCGGGGAGCTGTTTTTT. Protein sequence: CASRGLAGVGNTGELFF.

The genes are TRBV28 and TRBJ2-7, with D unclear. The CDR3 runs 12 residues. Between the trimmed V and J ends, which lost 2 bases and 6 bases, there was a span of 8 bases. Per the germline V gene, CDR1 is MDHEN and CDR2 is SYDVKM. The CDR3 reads CASSLGEAEQYF. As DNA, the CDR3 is TGTGCCAGCAGTTTAGGAGAGGCCGAGCAGTACTTC.

The DNA for the CDR3 is TGCAGTACCCACTTCGGGGCAGATACGCAGTATTTT. This sequence encodes CSTHFGADTQYF. V gene TRBV20-1 combines with J gene TRBJ2-3; possibly TRBD2 for D (5 bases). V lost 8 bases and J lost 4, with 13 bases in between. Germline CDR1 reads DFQATT; CDR2 reads SNEGSKA (reference sequence). This CDR3 comprises 12 residues.

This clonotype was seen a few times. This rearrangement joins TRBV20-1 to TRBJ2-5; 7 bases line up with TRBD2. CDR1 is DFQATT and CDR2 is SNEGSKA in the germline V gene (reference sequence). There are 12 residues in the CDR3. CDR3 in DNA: TGCACCTTCGGGAGGTGGTTGGAGACCCAGTACTTC. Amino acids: CTFGRWLETQYF.

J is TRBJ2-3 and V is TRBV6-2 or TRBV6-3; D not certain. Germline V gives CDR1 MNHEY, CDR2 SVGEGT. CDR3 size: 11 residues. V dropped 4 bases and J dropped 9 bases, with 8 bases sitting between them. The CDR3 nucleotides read TGTGCCAGCAGTTCCGAGCGCACGCAGTATTTT. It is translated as CASSSERTQYF.

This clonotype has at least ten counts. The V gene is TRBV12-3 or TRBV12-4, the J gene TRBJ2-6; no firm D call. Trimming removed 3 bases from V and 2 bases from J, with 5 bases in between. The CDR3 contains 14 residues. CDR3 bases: TGTGCCAGCAGTTTGTCGGCTGGGGCCAACGTCCTGACTTTC. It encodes CASSLSAGANVLTF.

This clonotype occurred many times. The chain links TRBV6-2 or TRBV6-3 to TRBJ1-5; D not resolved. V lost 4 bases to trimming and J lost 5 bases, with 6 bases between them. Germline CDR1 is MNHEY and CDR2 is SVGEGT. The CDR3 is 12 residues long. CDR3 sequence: CASSSSYQPQHF. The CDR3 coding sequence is TGTGCCAGCAGTTCGAGTTATCAGCCCCAGCATTTT.

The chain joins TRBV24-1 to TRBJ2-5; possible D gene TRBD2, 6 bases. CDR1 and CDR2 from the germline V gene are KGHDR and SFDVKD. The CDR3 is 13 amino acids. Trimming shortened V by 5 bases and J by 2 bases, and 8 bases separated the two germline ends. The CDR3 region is CATSAAGQETQYF. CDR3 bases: TGTGCCACCAGTGCGGCGGGACAAGAGACCCAGTACTTC.

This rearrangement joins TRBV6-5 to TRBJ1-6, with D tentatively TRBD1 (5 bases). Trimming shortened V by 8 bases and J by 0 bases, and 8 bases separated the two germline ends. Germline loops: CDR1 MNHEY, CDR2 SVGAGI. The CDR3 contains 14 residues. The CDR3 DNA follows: TGTGCCAGCGGGGGAGGCTCCTATAATTCACCCCTCCACTTT. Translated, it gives CASGGGSYNSPLHF.

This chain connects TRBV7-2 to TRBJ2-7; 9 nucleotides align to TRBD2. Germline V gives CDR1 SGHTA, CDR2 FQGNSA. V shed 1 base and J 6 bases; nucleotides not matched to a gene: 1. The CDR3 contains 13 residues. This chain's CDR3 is CASSLVLAGEQYF. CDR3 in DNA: TGTGCCAGCAGCTTAGTACTAGCGGGCGAGCAGTACTTC.

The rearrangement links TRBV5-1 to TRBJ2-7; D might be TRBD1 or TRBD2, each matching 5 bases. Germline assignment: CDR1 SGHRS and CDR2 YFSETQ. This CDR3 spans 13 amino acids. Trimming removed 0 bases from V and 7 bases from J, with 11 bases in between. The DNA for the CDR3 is TGCGCCAGCAGCTTGGAAGGGACGGGGGAGCAGTACTTC. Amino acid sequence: CASSLEGTGEQYF.

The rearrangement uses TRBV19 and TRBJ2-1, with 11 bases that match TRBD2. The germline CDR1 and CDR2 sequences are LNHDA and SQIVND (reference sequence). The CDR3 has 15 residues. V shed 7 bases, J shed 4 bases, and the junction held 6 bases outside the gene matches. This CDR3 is CASTELAGGYNEQFF. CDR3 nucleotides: TGTGCCAGTACCGAATTAGCGGGAGGGTACAATGAGCAGTTCTTC.

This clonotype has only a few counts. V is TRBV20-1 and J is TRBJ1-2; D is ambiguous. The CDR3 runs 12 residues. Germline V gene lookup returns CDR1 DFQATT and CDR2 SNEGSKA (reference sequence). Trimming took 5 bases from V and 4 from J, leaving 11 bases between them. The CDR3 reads CSAHLEAYGYTF. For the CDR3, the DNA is TGCAGTGCTCATTTGGAGGCCTATGGCTACACCTTC.

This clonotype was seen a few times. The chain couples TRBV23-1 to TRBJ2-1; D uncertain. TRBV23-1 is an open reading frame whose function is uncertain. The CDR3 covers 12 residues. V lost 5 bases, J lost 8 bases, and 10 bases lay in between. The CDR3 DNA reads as TGCGCCAGCAGTTCGTCAATCGATGAGCAGTTCTTC. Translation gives CASSSSIDEQFF.

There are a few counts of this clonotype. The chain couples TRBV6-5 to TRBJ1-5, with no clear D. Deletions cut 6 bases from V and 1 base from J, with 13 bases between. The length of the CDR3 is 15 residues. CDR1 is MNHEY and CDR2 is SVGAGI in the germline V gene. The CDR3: CASRESTASNQPQHF. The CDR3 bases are TGTGCCAGCAGGGAATCGACGGCGAGCAATCAGCCCCAGCATTTT.

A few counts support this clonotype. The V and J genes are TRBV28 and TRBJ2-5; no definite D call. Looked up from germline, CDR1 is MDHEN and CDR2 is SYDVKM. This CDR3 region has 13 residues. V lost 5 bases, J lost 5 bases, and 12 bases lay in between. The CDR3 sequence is CASSTFQEETQYF. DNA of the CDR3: TGTGCCAGCAGTACCTTCCAGGAGGAGACCCAGTACTTC.

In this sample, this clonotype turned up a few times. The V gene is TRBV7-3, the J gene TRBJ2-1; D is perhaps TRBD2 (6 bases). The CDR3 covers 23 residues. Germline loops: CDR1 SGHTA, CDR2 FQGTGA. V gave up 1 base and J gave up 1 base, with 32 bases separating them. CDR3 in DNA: TGTGCCAGCAGCTTAAATTCGGACGAGCGGGTCCCCCCCTCCTCGAGGTCCTACAATGAGCAGTTCTTC. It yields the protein CASSLNSDERVPPSSRSYNEQFF.

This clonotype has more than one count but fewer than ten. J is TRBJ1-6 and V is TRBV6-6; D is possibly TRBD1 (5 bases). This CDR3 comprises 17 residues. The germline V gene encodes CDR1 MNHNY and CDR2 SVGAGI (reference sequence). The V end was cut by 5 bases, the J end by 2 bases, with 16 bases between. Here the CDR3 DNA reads TGTGCCAGCAGTCCCGGTGGGGGTACGGCCTATAATTCACCCCTCCACTTT. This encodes CASSPGGGTAYNSPLHF.

CDR3 loop: CASSYSGGTGDEQFF. The DNA for the CDR3 is TGTGCCAGCAGTTACTCCGGCGGGACAGGCGATGAGCAGTTCTTC. V and J are TRBV6-5 and TRBJ2-1; TRBD1 matches at 8 bases. The CDR3 covers 15 residues. Germline values: CDR1 MNHEY, CDR2 SVGAGI. Trimming cost V 0 bases and J 8 bases; bases outside gene matches: 6.

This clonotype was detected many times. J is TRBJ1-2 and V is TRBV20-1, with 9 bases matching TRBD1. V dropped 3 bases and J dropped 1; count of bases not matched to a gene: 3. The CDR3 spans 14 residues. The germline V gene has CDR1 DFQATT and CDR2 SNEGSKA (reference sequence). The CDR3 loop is CSARGGQGNYGYTF. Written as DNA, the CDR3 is TGCAGTGCTAGGGGGGGACAGGGTAACTATGGCTACACCTTC.